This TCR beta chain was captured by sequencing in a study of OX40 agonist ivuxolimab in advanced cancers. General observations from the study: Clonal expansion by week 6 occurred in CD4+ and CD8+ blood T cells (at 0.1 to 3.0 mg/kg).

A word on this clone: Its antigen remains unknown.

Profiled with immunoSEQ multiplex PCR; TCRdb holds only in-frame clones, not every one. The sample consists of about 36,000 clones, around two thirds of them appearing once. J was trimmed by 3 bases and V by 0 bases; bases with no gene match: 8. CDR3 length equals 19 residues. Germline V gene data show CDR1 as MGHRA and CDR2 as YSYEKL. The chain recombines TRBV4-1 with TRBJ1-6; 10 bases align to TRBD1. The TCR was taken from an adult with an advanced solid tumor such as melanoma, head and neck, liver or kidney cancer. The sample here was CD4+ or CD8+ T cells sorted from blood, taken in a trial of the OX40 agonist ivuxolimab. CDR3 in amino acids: CASSQERQGARGYNSPLHF. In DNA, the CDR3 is TGCGCCAGCAGCCAAGAAAGACAGGGGGCGCGGGGCTATAATTCACCCCTCCACTTT.